The text below deals with one T cell receptor (beta chain). Its antigen remains unidentified. From its re-call of the 5' RACE reads, TCRdb lists each CDR3 protein once, without DNA. Here the sample table reports some 400,000 distinct CDR3 sequences. One blood sample of roughly 2.5 ml was taken from each donor. This CDR3 is built from 17 residues. The germline V gene encodes CDR1 SGHVS and CDR2 FNYEAQ. The sample is drawn from a study of monozygotic twins with inflammatory bowel disease. Findings of the study overall: Repertoire similarity matched across concordant and discordant twins, perhaps owing to limited power. The co-twins with IBD showed lower TCRbeta diversity (inverse Simpson) than their healthy siblings.

The receptor's source is a human donor with ulcerative colitis or Crohn's disease, or a healthy co-twin of an affected twin (not recorded which). The V call is TRBV7-6, the J call TRBJ2-7; TCRdb lists TRBD2, though no DNA is available to test this call. Material for sequencing was blood. The chain's CDR3 is CASSEDTLGVLPYEQYF.